The clone carrying this T cell receptor (beta chain) showed up just a few times. The antigen is unknown. This entry comes from a study of human T cells and chemical hapten exposure. About the study: Each patch test put 0.01% DPC on the upper back, and results were read at 6 days.

Findings of the study overall: Following DPC sensitization, TCRs present above 1 in 1000 frequency showed no change.

Trimming cost V 2 bases and J 8 bases, with 6 bases left between them. The CDR3 loop spans 10 amino acids. Looked up from germline, CDR1 is DFQATT and CDR2 is SNEGSKA (reference sequence). Time point meaning: patch test 2, 6 weeks after DPC sensitization. Treatment reported: therapeutic diphenylcyclopropenone sensitization with weekly scalp DPC. TCRdb re-called the RACE reads through MiXCR, storing one row per CDR3 protein. The sample shows about 26,000 distinct CDR3 sequences, approximately 9% of them seen only once. The receptor was isolated from a man between 25 and 39 years old with alopecia areata. Some clones in this sample may be carry-over from other donors' samples. The sample here was whole blood, taken in connection with sensitization to the hapten diphenylcyclopropenone (DPC). The V call is TRBV20-1, the J call TRBJ1-1, with D perhaps matching TRBD1 (5 bases). CDR3 nucleotides: TGCAGTGCTAGAACAGGCGAAGCTTTCTTT. It translates to CSARTGEAFF.